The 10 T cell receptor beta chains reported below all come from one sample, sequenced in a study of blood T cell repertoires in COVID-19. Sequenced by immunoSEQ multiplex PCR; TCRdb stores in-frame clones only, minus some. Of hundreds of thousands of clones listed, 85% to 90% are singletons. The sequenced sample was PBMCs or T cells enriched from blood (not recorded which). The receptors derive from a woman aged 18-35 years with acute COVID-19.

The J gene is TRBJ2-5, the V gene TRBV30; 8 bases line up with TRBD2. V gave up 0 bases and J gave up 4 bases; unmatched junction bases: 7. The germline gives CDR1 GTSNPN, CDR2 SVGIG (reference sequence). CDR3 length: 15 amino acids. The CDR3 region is CAWSVLPGGRETQYF. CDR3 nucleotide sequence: TGTGCCTGGAGTGTACTTCCGGGAGGGAGAGAGACCCAGTACTTC. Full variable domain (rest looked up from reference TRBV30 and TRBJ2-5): SQTIHQWPATLVQPVGSPLSLECTVEGTSNPNLYWYRQAAGRGLQLLFYSVGIGQISSEVPQNLSASRPQDRQFILSSKKLLLSDSGFYLCAWSVLPGGRETQYFGPGTRLLVL.

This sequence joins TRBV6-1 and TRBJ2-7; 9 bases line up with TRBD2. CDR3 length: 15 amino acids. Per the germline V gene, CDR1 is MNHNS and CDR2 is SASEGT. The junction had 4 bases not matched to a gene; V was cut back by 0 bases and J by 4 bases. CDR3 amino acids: CASSEASGSIYEQYF. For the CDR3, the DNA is TGTGCCAGCAGTGAAGCTAGCGGGAGTATATACGAGCAGTACTTC.

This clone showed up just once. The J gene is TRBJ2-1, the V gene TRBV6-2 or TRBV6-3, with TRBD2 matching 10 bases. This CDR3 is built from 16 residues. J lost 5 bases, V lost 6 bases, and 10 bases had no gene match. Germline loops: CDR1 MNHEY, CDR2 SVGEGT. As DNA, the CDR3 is TGTGCCAGCAGCCAAGTAGCGGGAGGCAGCCACAATGAGCAGTTCTTC. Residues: CASSQVAGGSHNEQFF.

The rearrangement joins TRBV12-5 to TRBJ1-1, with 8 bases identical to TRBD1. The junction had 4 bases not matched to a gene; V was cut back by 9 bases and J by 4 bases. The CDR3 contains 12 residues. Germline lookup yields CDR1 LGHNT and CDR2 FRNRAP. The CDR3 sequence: CASRTGGTEAFF. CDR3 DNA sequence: TGTGCTAGCCGAACAGGGGGCACTGAAGCTTTCTTT.

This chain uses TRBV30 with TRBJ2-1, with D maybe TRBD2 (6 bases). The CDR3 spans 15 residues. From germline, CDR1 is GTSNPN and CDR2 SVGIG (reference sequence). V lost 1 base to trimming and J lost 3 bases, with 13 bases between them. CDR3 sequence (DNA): TGTGCCTGGAGTGAGGGGCGGGAACTCTACAATGAGCAGTTCTTC. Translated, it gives CAWSEGRELYNEQFF.

The CDR3 protein is CASSLTTQGIPQETQYF. Written as DNA, the CDR3 is TGTGCCAGCAGTTTAACTACCCAGGGGATCCCCCAAGAGACCCAGTACTTC. The genes are TRBV28 and TRBJ2-5; TRBD1 is a possible D gene (6 bases). Germline V gene data show CDR1 as MDHEN and CDR2 as SYDVKM. Trimming stripped 2 bases from V and 1 base from J, with 17 bases between. The CDR3 runs 17 residues.

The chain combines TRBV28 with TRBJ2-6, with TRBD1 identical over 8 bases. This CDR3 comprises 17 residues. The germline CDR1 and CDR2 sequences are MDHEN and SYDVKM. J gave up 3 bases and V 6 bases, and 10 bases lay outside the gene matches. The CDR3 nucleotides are TGTGCCAGCAGCTCTGTGCAGGGGGCGTATGGGGCCAACGTCCTGACTTTC. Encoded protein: CASSSVQGAYGANVLTF.

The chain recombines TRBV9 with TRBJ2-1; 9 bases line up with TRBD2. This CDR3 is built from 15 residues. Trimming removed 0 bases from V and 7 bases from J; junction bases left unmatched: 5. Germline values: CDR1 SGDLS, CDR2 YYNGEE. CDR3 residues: CASSVVAGGTNEQFF. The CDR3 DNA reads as TGTGCCAGCAGCGTAGTCGCGGGAGGGACGAATGAGCAGTTCTTC.

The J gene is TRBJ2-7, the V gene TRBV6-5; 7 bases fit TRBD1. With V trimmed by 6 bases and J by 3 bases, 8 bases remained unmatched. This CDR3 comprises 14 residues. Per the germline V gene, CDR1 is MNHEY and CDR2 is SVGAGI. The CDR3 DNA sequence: TGTGCCAGCAGGTCCCTGGCAGGGGGCTACGAGCAGTACTTC. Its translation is CASRSLAGGYEQYF.

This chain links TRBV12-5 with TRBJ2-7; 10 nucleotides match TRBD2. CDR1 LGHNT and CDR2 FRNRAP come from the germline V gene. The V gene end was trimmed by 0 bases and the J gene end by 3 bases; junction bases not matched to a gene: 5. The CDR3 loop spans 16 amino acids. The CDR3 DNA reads TGTGCTAGTGGTTTGGTCACTAGCGGGATGGTCTACGAGCAGTACTTC. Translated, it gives CASGLVTSGMVYEQYF.